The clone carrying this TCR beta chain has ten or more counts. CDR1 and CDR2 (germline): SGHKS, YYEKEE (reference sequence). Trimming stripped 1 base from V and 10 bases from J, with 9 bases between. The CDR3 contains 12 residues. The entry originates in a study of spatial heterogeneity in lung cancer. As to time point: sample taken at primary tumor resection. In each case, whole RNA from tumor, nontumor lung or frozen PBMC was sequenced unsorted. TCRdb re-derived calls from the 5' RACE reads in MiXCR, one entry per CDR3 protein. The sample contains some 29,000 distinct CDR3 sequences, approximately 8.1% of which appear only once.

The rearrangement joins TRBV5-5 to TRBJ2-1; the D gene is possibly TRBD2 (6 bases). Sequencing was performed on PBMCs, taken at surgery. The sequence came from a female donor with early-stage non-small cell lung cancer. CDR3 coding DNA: TGTGCCAGCAGCTTGCCGGGACTGGAGCAGTTCTTC. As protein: CASSLPGLEQFF.